The rows below give T cell receptor beta chains drawn from one sample of a study of cytotoxic CD8 clonotypes in ibrutinib-treated CLL. Generated by immunoSEQ multiplex PCR, the TCRdb table keeps only in-frame clones and is missing some. This sample has roughly 220,000 clones, with more than 70% found just once. This specimen was PBMCs, taken after 12 months of ibrutinib treatment. All receptors come from a human donor with chronic lymphocytic leukemia. The CDR3 runs from the conserved cysteine through the conserved F or W. A D gene is named only where the DNA matches it firmly. Rows give clone size only sometimes, using once, few, many, or a class for an expanded clone.

CDR3 DNA: TGCGCCAGCAGTCAAATCTCGAGACTAGCTCAGCCCCAGCATTTT; CDR3 protein: CASSQISRLAQPQHF; clone size: NA; D gene: NA; J gene: TRBJ1-5; V gene: TRBV23-1; CDR3 length: 15
CDR3 DNA: TGTGCCAGCAAAAGGGGGTGGGGCAATCAGCCCCAGCATTTT; CDR3 protein: CASKRGWGNQPQHF; clone size: NA; D gene: NA; J gene: TRBJ1-5; V gene: TRBV2; CDR3 length: 14
CDR3 DNA: TGTGCCAGCAGTAAACAGGGAGGAACTGCCTACGAGCAGTACTTC; CDR3 protein: CASSKQGGTAYEQYF; clone size: NA; D gene: NA; J gene: TRBJ2-7; V gene: TRBV28; CDR3 length: 15
CDR3 DNA: TGCGCCAGCAGAGCCTTAGGCCGGGGGCCCTCGGAGACCCAGTACTTC; CDR3 protein: CASRALGRGPSETQYF; clone size: NA; D gene: NA; J gene: TRBJ2-5; V gene: TRBV4-1; CDR3 length: 16
CDR3 DNA: TGCGCCAGCAGCCACCTGACAGGGGAAATAGATACGCAGTATTTT; CDR3 protein: CASSHLTGEIDTQYF; clone size: NA; D gene: TRBD1; J gene: TRBJ2-3; V gene: TRBV4-1; CDR3 length: 15
CDR3 DNA: TGTGCCTTGGGGTCCTATGGCTACACCTTC; CDR3 protein: CALGSYGYTF; clone size: many; D gene: NA; J gene: TRBJ1-2; V gene: TRBV7-9; CDR3 length: 10
CDR3 DNA: TGTGCCAGCAGCCCAATCTCTAGCGGGAGATACAATGAGCAGTTCTTC; CDR3 protein: CASSPISSGRYNEQFF; clone size: NA; D gene: TRBD2; J gene: TRBJ2-1; V gene: TRBV27; CDR3 length: 16
CDR3 DNA: TGTGCCAGCAGCTTAGAGTACAGGTCCTATAATTCACCCCTCCACTTT; CDR3 protein: CASSLEYRSYNSPLHF; clone size: NA; D gene: NA; J gene: TRBJ1-6; V gene: TRBV11-2; CDR3 length: 16
CDR3 DNA: TGTGCCAGCAGCCAATTGGACAGGGGAGATGGCTACACCTTC; CDR3 protein: CASSQLDRGDGYTF; clone size: NA; D gene: TRBD1; J gene: TRBJ1-2; V gene: TRBV4-2; CDR3 length: 14
CDR3 DNA: TGTGCCAGCTCACTGGGGACTGATGCTGGAAACACCATATATTTT; CDR3 protein: CASSLGTDAGNTIYF; clone size: NA; D gene: NA; J gene: TRBJ1-3; V gene: TRBV18; CDR3 length: 15
CDR3 DNA: TGCGCCAGCAGCCACGGACAGGGGGCGTACGAGCAGTACTTC; CDR3 protein: CASSHGQGAYEQYF; clone size: NA; D gene: TRBD1; J gene: TRBJ2-7; V gene: TRBV4-1; CDR3 length: 14
CDR3 DNA: TGTGCTAGTGGTTTTACCTACCACAGGGAGTCCTATAGCAATCAGCCCCAGCATTTT; CDR3 protein: CASGFTYHRESYSNQPQHF; clone size: NA; D gene: NA; J gene: TRBJ1-5; V gene: TRBV12-5; CDR3 length: 19
CDR3 DNA: TGCGCCAGCAGCCCAGGGGAAGGGGGCTATAATTCACCCCTCCACTTT; CDR3 protein: CASSPGEGGYNSPLHF; clone size: NA; D gene: NA; J gene: TRBJ1-6; V gene: TRBV4-1; CDR3 length: 16
CDR3 DNA: TGTGCCACCAGCTTGGACATCCACACTGAAGCTTTCTTT; CDR3 protein: CATSLDIHTEAFF; clone size: few; D gene: NA; J gene: TRBJ1-1; V gene: TRBV15; CDR3 length: 13
CDR3 DNA: TGCGCCAGCAGCCACCCCGGACAAGACTCCTACAATGAGCAGTTCTTC; CDR3 protein: CASSHPGQDSYNEQFF; clone size: NA; D gene: NA; J gene: TRBJ2-1; V gene: TRBV4-1; CDR3 length: 16
CDR3 DNA: TGTGCCAGCAGCTCCCGGGACGGTCAAGAGACCCAGTACTTC; CDR3 protein: CASSSRDGQETQYF; clone size: NA; D gene: NA; J gene: TRBJ2-5; V gene: TRBV11-2; CDR3 length: 14
CDR3 DNA: TGTGCCTGGAGTAGGGATTTGGCAGATACGCAGTATTTT; CDR3 protein: CAWSRDLADTQYF; clone size: NA; D gene: NA; J gene: TRBJ2-3; V gene: TRBV30; CDR3 length: 13
CDR3 DNA: TGTGCCAGCATCACAGGGTCTCGGGGTGGCTACACCTTC; CDR3 protein: CASITGSRGGYTF; clone size: NA; D gene: NA; J gene: TRBJ1-2; V gene: TRBV6-5; CDR3 length: 13
CDR3 DNA: TGCGCCAGCAGTGAGGGGCAGGGCCCCTCCTACGAGCAGTACTTC; CDR3 protein: CASSEGQGPSYEQYF; clone size: NA; D gene: NA; J gene: TRBJ2-7; V gene: TRBV10-1; CDR3 length: 15
CDR3 DNA: TGCGCCAGCAGCCAAGGCGTCCTGGGCGACAATGAGCAGTTCTTC; CDR3 protein: CASSQGVLGDNEQFF; clone size: few; D gene: NA; J gene: TRBJ2-1; V gene: TRBV4-1; CDR3 length: 15
CDR3 DNA: TGTGCCAGACAGGGGAATGGGGACACCGGGGAGCTGTTTTTT; CDR3 protein: CARQGNGDTGELFF; clone size: NA; D gene: TRBD1; J gene: TRBJ2-2; V gene: TRBV2; CDR3 length: 14
CDR3 DNA: TGTGCCAGAAGCTTTACAGGGTACAATGAGCAGTTCTTC; CDR3 protein: CARSFTGYNEQFF; clone size: once; D gene: NA; J gene: TRBJ2-1; V gene: TRBV5-3; CDR3 length: 13
CDR3 DNA: TGTGCCAGCTCACCATTAGGTCAGGTCTATGGCTACACCTTC; CDR3 protein: CASSPLGQVYGYTF; clone size: NA; D gene: NA; J gene: TRBJ1-2; V gene: TRBV18; CDR3 length: 14
CDR3 DNA: TGTGCCAGGGACAGGGGGACGGGGACTGAAGCTTTCTTT; CDR3 protein: CARDRGTGTEAFF; clone size: once; D gene: TRBD1; J gene: TRBJ1-1; V gene: TRBV2; CDR3 length: 13
CDR3 DNA: TGCGCCAGCAGTGAGTCAGGGAGGGAGCAGTTCTTC; CDR3 protein: CASSESGREQFF; clone size: NA; D gene: NA; J gene: TRBJ2-1; V gene: TRBV10-1; CDR3 length: 12
CDR3 DNA: TGTGCCAGCAGTCAGACTAGCGGGACCTACAATGAGCAGTTCTTC; CDR3 protein: CASSQTSGTYNEQFF; clone size: NA; D gene: TRBD2; J gene: TRBJ2-1; V gene: TRBV6-4; CDR3 length: 15
CDR3 DNA: TGTGCCAGCAGCCGCGGGGGCGGAATTCAGCCCCAGCATTTT; CDR3 protein: CASSRGGGIQPQHF; clone size: few; D gene: NA; J gene: TRBJ1-5; V gene: TRBV4-2; CDR3 length: 14
CDR3 DNA: TGTGCCAGCTCACCACGCGGGGGCAACGATGGCTACACCTTC; CDR3 protein: CASSPRGGNDGYTF; clone size: few; D gene: NA; J gene: TRBJ1-2; V gene: TRBV18; CDR3 length: 14
CDR3 DNA: TGTGCCAGCAGTGAACTAGCGGGTCGTACCGGGGAGCTGTTTTTT; CDR3 protein: CASSELAGRTGELFF; clone size: NA; D gene: TRBD2; J gene: TRBJ2-2; V gene: TRBV6-1; CDR3 length: 15
CDR3 DNA: TGTGCCAGCAGTGTACACGGACCGCTGTACGAGCAGTACTTC; CDR3 protein: CASSVHGPLYEQYF; clone size: NA; D gene: NA; J gene: TRBJ2-7; V gene: TRBV28; CDR3 length: 14
CDR3 DNA: TGCGCCAGCAGCCCGCCGGAGGGAGGGACCGGGGAGCTGTTTTTT; CDR3 protein: CASSPPEGGTGELFF; clone size: NA; D gene: TRBD2; J gene: TRBJ2-2; V gene: TRBV5-1; CDR3 length: 15
CDR3 DNA: TGTGCCAGCAGTTTGGGACTGACCTACAATGAGCAGTTCTTC; CDR3 protein: CASSLGLTYNEQFF; clone size: NA; D gene: NA; J gene: TRBJ2-1; V gene: TRBV6-6; CDR3 length: 14
CDR3 DNA: TGTGCCAGCAGCGTAGCCGCGGCAGCAGATACGCAGTATTTT; CDR3 protein: CASSVAAAADTQYF; clone size: few; D gene: NA; J gene: TRBJ2-3; V gene: TRBV9; CDR3 length: 14
CDR3 DNA: TGTGCCAGCTCACGACAGGGGCGTTTAGACACTGAAGCTTTCTTT; CDR3 protein: CASSRQGRLDTEAFF; clone size: NA; D gene: TRBD1; J gene: TRBJ1-1; V gene: TRBV18; CDR3 length: 15
CDR3 DNA: TGTGCCAGCAGCTTAAGCACAGATACGCAGTATTTT; CDR3 protein: CASSLSTDTQYF; clone size: NA; D gene: NA; J gene: TRBJ2-3; V gene: TRBV5-5; CDR3 length: 12
CDR3 DNA: TGTGCCAGCAGTGAAGGGACTAGCGGGGGAAACTACGAGCAGTACTTC; CDR3 protein: CASSEGTSGGNYEQYF; clone size: NA; D gene: TRBD2; J gene: TRBJ2-7; V gene: TRBV25-1; CDR3 length: 16
CDR3 DNA: TGTGCCAGCTCACCTTACGAGCGGGAGGGCCTGGCAGATACGCAGTATTTT; CDR3 protein: CASSPYEREGLADTQYF; clone size: NA; D gene: TRBD2; J gene: TRBJ2-3; V gene: TRBV18; CDR3 length: 17
CDR3 DNA: TGTGCCAGCAGCTTAGAGGCGGGGGGGAACAATGAGCAGTTCTTC; CDR3 protein: CASSLEAGGNNEQFF; clone size: NA; D gene: TRBD2; J gene: TRBJ2-1; V gene: TRBV11-2; CDR3 length: 15
CDR3 DNA: TGTGCCAGCAGCTTAGGGGGACAGCTCAATGAGCAGTTCTTC; CDR3 protein: CASSLGGQLNEQFF; clone size: once; D gene: TRBD1; J gene: TRBJ2-1; V gene: TRBV7-2; CDR3 length: 14
CDR3 DNA: TGTGCCAGCAGTGGCGGCAGTAACACCGGGGAGCTGTTTTTT; CDR3 protein: CASSGGSNTGELFF; clone size: few; D gene: NA; J gene: TRBJ2-2; V gene: TRBV2; CDR3 length: 14
CDR3 DNA: TGTGCCAGCAAGGAGGGTAGCAATCAGCCCCAGCATTTT; CDR3 protein: CASKEGSNQPQHF; clone size: NA; D gene: NA; J gene: TRBJ1-5; V gene: TRBV6-1; CDR3 length: 13
CDR3 DNA: TGTGCCAGCAGCCGCGGACTGAGCAATGAGCAGTTCTTC; CDR3 protein: CASSRGLSNEQFF; clone size: NA; D gene: NA; J gene: TRBJ2-1; V gene: TRBV4-2; CDR3 length: 13
CDR3 DNA: TGTGCCAGCAGATCGGGACTGACCGAGCAGTACTTC; CDR3 protein: CASRSGLTEQYF; clone size: NA; D gene: NA; J gene: TRBJ2-7; V gene: TRBV5-5; CDR3 length: 12
CDR3 DNA: TGCGCCAGCAGCCAAGATGGCGGGGGGGCTCGGAATGAGCAGTTCTTC; CDR3 protein: CASSQDGGGARNEQFF; clone size: NA; D gene: TRBD2; J gene: TRBJ2-1; V gene: TRBV4-1; CDR3 length: 16
CDR3 DNA: TGTGCCAGCAGCTTAGGACAGCTAACCTACGAGCAGTACTTC; CDR3 protein: CASSLGQLTYEQYF; clone size: NA; D gene: NA; J gene: TRBJ2-7; V gene: TRBV7-9; CDR3 length: 14
CDR3 DNA: TGCGCCAGCAGCTTAAAATCAGCGGGAGGGTTTTACAATGAGCAGTTCTTC; CDR3 protein: CASSLKSAGGFYNEQFF; clone size: NA; D gene: TRBD2; J gene: TRBJ2-1; V gene: TRBV5-1; CDR3 length: 17
CDR3 DNA: TGTGCCAGCAGTGCAACACAGGGGTCCTATCTAAATGGCTACACCTTC; CDR3 protein: CASSATQGSYLNGYTF; clone size: once; D gene: TRBD1; J gene: TRBJ1-2; V gene: TRBV6-1; CDR3 length: 16
CDR3 DNA: TGCGCCAGCAGGCGTTTGCCAAGTCGAGATACGCAGTATTTT; CDR3 protein: CASRRLPSRDTQYF; clone size: NA; D gene: NA; J gene: TRBJ2-3; V gene: TRBV4-1; CDR3 length: 14